This passage covers 3 T cell receptor beta chains from one sample sequenced in a study of blood T cell repertoires in COVID-19. Produced via immunoSEQ multiplex PCR; TCRdb's table is partial and in-frame only. This sample has just over 20,000 clones, with 86% found just once. The sequenced sample was peripheral blood. Receptors originate from a human donor in a cohort sampled during active COVID-19.

In its sample, this clone was seen once. V and J are TRBV21-1 and TRBJ2-7; TRBD2 was called by the table and not checked on the DNA. TRBV21-1 is a pseudogene locus. CDR3 size: 18 residues. The CDR3 loop reads CASSKNSSGRTTNYEQYF. CDR3 nucleotide sequence: TGTGCCAGCAGCAAAAATTCTAGCGGGAGGACTACAAACTACGAGCAGTACTTC.

The chain joins TRBV27 to TRBJ2-5; D possibly corresponds to TRBD1 (6 bases). Germline V gene lookup returns CDR1 MNHEY and CDR2 SMNVEV (reference sequence). The CDR3 loop spans 14 amino acids. V was shortened by 11 bases and J by 3 bases, with 19 bases between the two germline ends. The CDR3 loop is CAGRKGGNKETQYF. CDR3 in DNA: TGTGCCGGTAGGAAAGGGGGTAATAAAGAGACCCAGTACTTC.

The chain joins TRBV3-1 (or the pseudogene TRBV3-2) to TRBJ2-7; D is perhaps TRBD1 (5 bases). Germline values: CDR1 LGHDT, CDR2 YNNKEL (reference sequence). The CDR3 contains 13 residues. Trimming left V 1 base short and J 2 bases short, with 6 bases between. The CDR3 nucleotides are TGTGCCAGCAGCCAAGCAGGGCCCTACGAGCAGTACTTC. Amino acids: CASSQAGPYEQYF.